This T cell receptor beta chain was captured in a study of blood T cell repertoires in COVID-19. At the level of the study: COVID-19 samples from acute and convalescent phases originated in the United States, Italy and Spain.

Study processing details: For nucleated cells, counts were estimated from reference gene primer amplification. Profiling relied on immunoSEQ multiplex PCR, and the TCRdb table lists in-frame clones only, not all of them. D and trimming were read from the DNA, whereas the V and J calls and clone size are those reported in that table. The profile shows 95,000 to 150,000 clones, about 80% of them singletons. This CDR3 contains 14 residues. Trimming pared 5 bases from V and 0 bases from J, leaving 6 bases between. Germline assignment: CDR1 SGHRS and CDR2 YFSETQ. The chain employs TRBV5-1 and TRBJ1-6; D gene unclear. The TCR comes from a man aged 55 to 70 with acute or convalescent COVID-19. The sequencing input was peripheral blood. In DNA form, the CDR3 reads TGCGCCAGCAGTGAGTTCTCCTATAATTCACCCCTCCACTTT. Translated: CASSEFSYNSPLHF.